The rows below give T cell receptor beta chains drawn from one sample of a study of CD8+ T cells in alopecia areata. Using immunoSEQ multiplex PCR, the repertoire was profiled, and TCRdb retains in-frame clones only, with some absent. The sample yields 190,000 or so clones, 58% seen once. The input for sequencing was CD8+ T cells sorted from blood, taken at week 24, from a patient treated with tofacitinib. All receptors come from a human donor with alopecia areata. Both conserved end residues are part of each CDR3. Fields, in order: D gene, clone size, J gene, V gene, CDR3 protein, CDR3 DNA. A D gene is named only where the DNA matches it firmly. Size is omitted from some rows. Given values are once, few, many or a class for expanded clones.

>.|.|TRBJ1-2|TRBV9
CASSVAVAGDGYTF
TGTGCCAGCAGCGTAGCTGTCGCAGGGGATGGCTACACCTTC
>TRBD2|.|TRBJ2-1|TRBV2
CASSAGGVNEQFF
TGTGCCAGCAGTGCCGGGGGGGTTAATGAGCAGTTCTTC
>TRBD1|.|TRBJ1-4|TRBV6-6
CASSGQGGEKLFF
TGTGCCAGCAGCGGACAGGGGGGCGAAAAACTGTTTTTT
>.|once|TRBJ2-5|TRBV6-1
CASRVGTTRQETQYF
TGTGCCAGCAGGGTAGGGACAACCAGACAAGAGACCCAGTACTTC
>.|.|TRBJ1-6|TRBV7-9
CASSLVQINSPLHF
TGTGCCAGCAGCTTAGTACAGATAAATTCACCCCTCCACTTT
>.|.|TRBJ2-1|TRBV5-1
CASSPLDSNEQFF
TGCGCCAGCAGCCCATTGGACAGCAATGAGCAGTTCTTC
>TRBD2|.|TRBJ2-3|TRBV15
CATSFTSGTDTQYF
TGTGCCACCAGCTTTACTAGCGGCACAGATACGCAGTATTTT
>.|.|TRBJ1-6|TRBV7-9
CASSLGGGESPLHF
TGTGCCAGCAGCTTAGGGGGCGGGGAGTCACCCCTCCACTTT
>TRBD2|.|TRBJ2-2|TRBV6-5
CASSTLTGGPGELFF
TGTGCCAGCAGTACCCTAACGGGGGGGCCCGGGGAGCTGTTTTTT
>TRBD1|.|TRBJ2-5|TRBV7-8
CASSELRTGETQYF
TGTGCCAGCTCCGAACTTAGGACAGGGGAGACCCAGTACTTC
>.|.|TRBJ2-7|TRBV27
CASSPPDLTFLQYF
TGTGCCAGCAGCCCCCCGGACCTCACCTTCCTGCAGTACTTC